Sequencing of this T cell receptor (beta chain) was carried out in a study of CD8+CD57+ T cells in acquired aplastic anemia. It was genomic DNA that served as the template for profiling TCR beta VDJ and CDR3. TCRdb reprocessed the reads via MiXCR and lists one record per CDR3 protein. There are 180,000 or so distinct CDR3 sequences in the sample; under 55% occur only once, and 0.85% to 1.3% lies in the top ten. Study results and caveats: Patients and controls had in common twenty-nine CD8+ CDR3 sequences. CD8+ Simpson's diversity in patients was not significantly different from that in controls.

With 6 bases clipped from V and 5 bases from J, the junction kept 13 bases outside the gene matches. Germline CDR1 MGHRA, CDR2 YSYEKL. The CDR3 contains 17 residues. Sequencing was done on patients that had shown CD8+CD57+ cell expansion by flow cytometry. This clonotype came up many times. The target antigen is unknown. What was sequenced was sorted CD4+, CD8+, or CD8+CD57+ T cells (not recorded which) from PBMCs. This TCR derives from a human donor with aplastic anemia. The chain carries TRBV4-1 and TRBJ1-6, with 7 bases lining up with TRBD1. The CDR3 is CASRPYQLTGHNSPLHF. The CDR3 DNA reads as TGCGCCAGCAGGCCCTACCAACTGACAGGGCATAATTCACCCCTCCACTTT.